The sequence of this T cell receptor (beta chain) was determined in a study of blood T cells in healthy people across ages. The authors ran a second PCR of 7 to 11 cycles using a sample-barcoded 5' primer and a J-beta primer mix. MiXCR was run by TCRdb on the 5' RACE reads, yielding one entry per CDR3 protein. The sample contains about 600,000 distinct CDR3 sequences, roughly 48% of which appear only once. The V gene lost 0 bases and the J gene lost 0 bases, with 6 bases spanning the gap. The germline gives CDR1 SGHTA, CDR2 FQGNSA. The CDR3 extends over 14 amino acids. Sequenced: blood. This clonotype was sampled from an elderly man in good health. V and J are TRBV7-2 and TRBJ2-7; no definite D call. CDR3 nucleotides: TGTGCCAGCAGCTTAGCTGGCAACTCCTACGAGCAGTACTTC. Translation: CASSLAGNSYEQYF. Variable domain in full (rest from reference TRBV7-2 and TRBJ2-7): GAGVSQSPSNKVTEKGKDVELRCDPISGHTALYWYRQSLGQGLEFLIYFQGNSAPDKSGLPSDRFSAERTGGSVSTLTIQRTQQEDSAVYLCASSLAGNSYEQYFGPGTRLTVT.